The 14 T cell receptor beta chains below all came from one sample that was sequenced in a study of blood T cell repertoires in COVID-19. Produced via immunoSEQ multiplex PCR; TCRdb's table is partial and in-frame only. The table has 95,000 to 150,000 clones, 75% to 90% seen once. Sequenced material: peripheral blood. These receptors were collected from an older woman with acute or convalescent COVID-19.

The chain recombines TRBV19 with TRBJ2-2; a possible D gene is TRBD1 (5 bases). The ends were cut back, 4 bases at V and 5 bases at J, with 8 bases in the middle. CDR1 is LNHDA, CDR2 SQIVND, per germline (reference sequence). The CDR3 runs 13 residues. CDR3 sequence: CASSTQVTGELFF. The CDR3, as DNA: TGTGCCAGTAGTACACAGGTGACCGGGGAGCTGTTTTTT.

This chain connects TRBV5-1 to TRBJ1-4; TRBD1 is a possible D gene (5 bases). In germline, CDR1 is SGHRS, CDR2 YFSETQ. The V gene lost 0 bases and the J gene lost 7 bases, with 10 bases spanning the gap. The CDR3 is 14 residues long. Here the CDR3 DNA reads TGCGCCAGCAGCTTGGCCTTGGGGGGTGAAAAACTGTTTTTT. Its protein is CASSLALGGEKLFF.

This clone appeared a single time. This chain joins TRBV3-1 (or the pseudogene TRBV3-2) and TRBJ2-2; D perhaps matches TRBD1 (6 bases). V was shortened by 3 bases and J by 5 bases, with 10 bases between the two germline ends. The CDR3 is 14 amino acids. Germline assignment: CDR1 LGHDT and CDR2 YNNKEL (reference sequence). This chain's CDR3 is CASSQYRDTGELFF. CDR3 sequence (DNA): TGTGCCAGCAGCCAGTACAGGGATACCGGGGAGCTGTTTTTT.

CDR3 nucleotides: TGTGCCAGCGCCAAGGGTCAAACAGGGGTAGAGCAGTTCTTC. It specifies CASAKGQTGVEQFF. V and J are TRBV11-3 and TRBJ2-1; 7 bases are shared with TRBD1. The CDR3 length is 14 residues. The germline CDR1 and CDR2 sequences are SGHNT and YENEEA. The V gene end was trimmed by 8 bases and the J gene end by 10 bases; junction bases not matched to a gene: 14.

The V gene is TRBV27, the J gene TRBJ2-5; possible D gene TRBD1, 7 bases. The CDR3 sequence is 14 residues long. The germline CDR1 and CDR2 sequences are MNHEY and SMNVEV (reference sequence). The germline V and J ends were trimmed by 2 bases and 7 bases, with 14 bases remaining between them. DNA of the CDR3: TGTGCCAGCAGTTTAAGAACAGGGGAGGCGACCCAGTACTTC. It encodes CASSLRTGEATQYF.

This chain joins TRBV5-1 and TRBJ2-7, with 12 bases aligning to TRBD1. The J segment lost 7 bases and the V segment lost 4 bases, leaving 6 bases of the junction unmatched. This CDR3 spans 14 amino acids. Germline V CDR1 and CDR2: SGHRS, YFSETQ. The CDR3 nucleotides read TGCGCCAGCAGCCCCGGGACAGGGGGCAAAGAGCAGTACTTC. Translating gives CASSPGTGGKEQYF.

The DNA of the CDR3 is TGTGCCAGCAGCTACCGGGACAGGGGCCTTGTATTTGATGGCTACACCTTC. The encoded protein is CASSYRDRGLVFDGYTF. V and J are TRBV5-4 and TRBJ1-2; 10 bases agree with TRBD1. The CDR3 totals 17 residues. The V segment lost 3 bases and the J segment 6 bases; nucleotides outside the gene matches: 14. Germline V CDR1 and CDR2: SGHNT, YYREEE (reference sequence).

The rearrangement joins TRBV18 to TRBJ2-1; 7 nucleotides line up with TRBD2. V trimming: 4 bases; J trimming: 0 bases; junction bases outside the gene matches: 9. The germline gives CDR1 KGHSH, CDR2 LQKENI. The CDR3 runs 17 residues. This CDR3 reads CASSQSAGQSSYNEQFF. Here the CDR3 DNA reads TGTGCCAGCTCACAATCAGCGGGGCAGAGCTCCTACAATGAGCAGTTCTTC.

This clone was seen only once. V gene TRBV2 combines with J gene TRBJ1-5; D not certain. This CDR3 has 11 residues. V lost 0 bases and J lost 12, with 6 bases in between. Per the germline V gene, CDR1 is SNHLY and CDR2 is FYNNEI. The CDR3 loop is CASSEAHFQHF. CDR3 sequence (DNA): TGTGCCAGCAGTGAAGCCCATTTCCAGCATTTT.

V and J are TRBV30 and TRBJ1-3, with a possible D match to TRBD1 (5 bases). CDR1 is GTSNPN, CDR2 SVGIG, per germline (reference sequence). V lost 0 bases to trimming and J lost 3 bases, with 6 bases between them. The CDR3 contains 13 residues. Here the CDR3 reads CAWSVQGGNTIYF. The CDR3 DNA sequence: TGTGCCTGGAGTGTCCAGGGTGGAAACACCATATATTTT.

The rearrangement uses TRBV20-1 and TRBJ2-1, with TRBD2 as a possible D gene (6 bases). Germline CDR1 is DFQATT and CDR2 is SNEGSKA (reference sequence). Trimming stripped 3 bases from V and 8 bases from J, with 17 bases between. The CDR3 runs 14 residues. CDR3 residues: CSASAPGGGHEQFF. The CDR3 DNA reads as TGCAGTGCTAGTGCACCCGGGGGAGGCCATGAGCAGTTCTTC.

In this sample, this clone turned up a few times. The genes are TRBV30 and TRBJ1-6; D unclear. The length of the CDR3 is 13 residues. Germline V gene lookup returns CDR1 GTSNPN and CDR2 SVGIG (reference sequence). V was shortened by 2 bases and J by 14 bases, with 16 bases between the two germline ends. Written as DNA, the CDR3 is TGTGCCTGGAGTAGGGCCACCCTGGGAGCCCTCCACTTT. It translates to CAWSRATLGALHF.

A single count supports this clone. The gene calls are TRBV19 and TRBJ2-5, with a tentative D call TRBD2 (6 bases). This CDR3 has 14 residues. Trimming removed 6 bases from V and 5 bases from J, with 16 bases in between. Germline CDR1 is LNHDA and CDR2 is SQIVND (reference sequence). In DNA form, the CDR3 reads TGTGCCAGTAGAAGTACCGGGGGTGGGGAGACCCAGTACTTC. Its translation: CASRSTGGGETQYF.

The chain uses TRBV2 and TRBJ2-1; 8 nucleotides match TRBD1. The CDR3 runs to 15 residues. Germline V CDR1 and CDR2: SNHLY, FYNNEI. The V gene end was trimmed by 6 bases and the J gene end by 1 base; junction bases not matched to a gene: 5. The CDR3 reads CASSGQGGSYNEQFF. The CDR3, as DNA: TGTGCCAGCAGCGGACAGGGTGGTTCCTACAATGAGCAGTTCTTC.